This TCR beta chain is drawn from a study of T cell repertoires in cytomegalovirus infection. V was pared by 2 bases and J by 7 bases, with 5 bases of the junction left unmatched. CDR1 is MNHEY, CDR2 SVGAGI, per germline. The CDR3 is 15 residues long. Broader study findings: Cumulated frequencies of public TCR beta families served to identify carriers of CMV plus the relevant HLA. The ex vivo response showed dominance by HLA-C-restricted CMV-specific TCR beta clonotypes.

Of note for this clonotype: Its antigen is not identified.

TCRdb called the reads again in MiXCR, with one record for every CDR3 protein. In the table there are about 24,000 distinct CDR3 sequences, under 25% of which are singletons. The V gene is TRBV6-5, the J gene TRBJ2-2; TRBD2 matches 9 bases. This material consisted of CD8+ T cells from cultured PBMCs, taken from culture after CMV antigen stimulation. The receptor's source is a human donor in good health (CMV status not recorded). Some clones in this sample may be carry-over from other donors' samples. The CDR3 coding sequence is TGTGCCAGCAGTTACGCGGGGGGGCGGGACGGGGAGCTGTTTTTT. The encoded protein is CASSYAGGRDGELFF.